The subject of this entry is one T cell receptor (beta chain). This record belongs to a study of blood T cell repertoires in COVID-19. Study summary: Acute and convalescent COVID-19 samples came from the United States, Italy and Spain. Nucleic acid was either cDNA or gDNA, and it came from T cells, B-cell-depleted T cells, or PBMCs.

V dropped 4 bases and J dropped 4; count of bases not matched to a gene: 6. The CDR3 is made up of 16 amino acids. Germline CDR1 and CDR2: SGHNT and YENEEA. As handled by the study authors: Researchers report that nucleated cell counts were estimated from reference gene primer amplification. TCRdb's copy holds only in-frame clones and misses some; the assay was immunoSEQ multiplex PCR. V and J calls and clone size come straight from that table; D and trimming were deduced from the DNA. Among roughly 80,000 clones, approximately 86% were seen once, and the ten largest hold around 1.9%. The material sequenced was peripheral blood. This sequence was found in a woman between 55 and 75 years old with acute or convalescent COVID-19. The chain couples TRBV11-3 to TRBJ2-3; TRBD2 matches at 12 bases. CDR3 DNA: TGTGCCAGCAGCTCTAGGACTAGCGGGGTCGCAGATACGCAGTATTTT. It codes for CASSSRTSGVADTQYF.